Below, 2 T cell receptor beta chains from the same sample are listed, as sequenced in a study of human T cells and chemical hapten exposure. TCRdb re-analysed the RACE reads in MiXCR, keeping a single row per CDR3 protein. There are some 88,000 distinct CDR3 sequences in the sample; 9.5% to 11% occur only once, and 2.2% lies in the top ten. The time point is: patch test 2, 6 weeks after DPC sensitization. The treatment denotes: therapeutic diphenylcyclopropenone sensitization with weekly scalp DPC. Material: whole blood, obtained in connection with sensitization to the hapten diphenylcyclopropenone (DPC). These receptors were collected from a man in his forties with alopecia areata. Some clones in this sample may be carry-over from other donors' samples.

As DNA, the CDR3 is TGTGCCAGCAGCTTAGCCCAGGCAGGGACGAACACTGAAGCTTTCTTT. The encoded protein is CASSLAQAGTNTEAFF. The V gene is TRBV7-2, the J gene TRBJ1-1; D may be TRBD1 (5 bases). Trimming removed 0 bases at V and 1 base at J, with 12 bases between. The CDR3 has 16 residues. CDR1 and CDR2 (germline): SGHTA, FQGNSA.

CDR3 sequence reads: CASSLGNYPGARDTQYF. In DNA form, the CDR3 reads TGTGCCAGCAGCTTAGGCAACTACCCGGGAGCAAGGGATACGCAGTATTTT. The rearrangement links TRBV7-2 to TRBJ2-3, with TRBD2 as a possible D gene (6 bases). Trimming took off 1 base at V and 6 bases at J, with 20 bases between the two ends. This CDR3 spans 17 amino acids. Germline-derived CDR1 and CDR2 are SGHTA and FQGNSA.